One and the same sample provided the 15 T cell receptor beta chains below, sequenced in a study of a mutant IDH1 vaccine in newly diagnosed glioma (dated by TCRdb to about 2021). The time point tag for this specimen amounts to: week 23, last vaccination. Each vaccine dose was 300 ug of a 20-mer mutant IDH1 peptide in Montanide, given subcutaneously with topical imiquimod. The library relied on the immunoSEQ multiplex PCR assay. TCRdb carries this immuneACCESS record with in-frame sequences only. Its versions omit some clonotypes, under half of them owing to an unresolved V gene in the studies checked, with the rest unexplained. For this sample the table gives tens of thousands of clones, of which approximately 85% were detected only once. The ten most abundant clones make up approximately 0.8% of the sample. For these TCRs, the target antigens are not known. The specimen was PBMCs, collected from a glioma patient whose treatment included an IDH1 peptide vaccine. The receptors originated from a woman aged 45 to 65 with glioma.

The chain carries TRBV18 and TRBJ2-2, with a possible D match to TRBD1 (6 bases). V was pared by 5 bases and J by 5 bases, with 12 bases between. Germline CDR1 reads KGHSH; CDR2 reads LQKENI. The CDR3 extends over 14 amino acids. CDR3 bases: TGTGCCAGCTCAGGCAAACAGGGAACCGGGGAGCTGTTTTTT. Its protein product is CASSGKQGTGELFF.

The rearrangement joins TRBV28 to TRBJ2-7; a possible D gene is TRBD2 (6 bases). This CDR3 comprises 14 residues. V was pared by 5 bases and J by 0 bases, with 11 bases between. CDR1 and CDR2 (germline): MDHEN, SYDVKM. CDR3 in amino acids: CASSRTGSSYEQYF. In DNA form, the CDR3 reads TGTGCCAGCAGTCGGACCGGGAGCTCCTACGAGCAGTACTTC.

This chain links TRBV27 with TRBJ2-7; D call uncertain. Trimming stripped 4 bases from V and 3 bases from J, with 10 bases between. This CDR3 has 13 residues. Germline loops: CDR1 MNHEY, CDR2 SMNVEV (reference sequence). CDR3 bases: TGTGCCAGCAGTTCTACACTCTACTACGAGCAGTACTTC. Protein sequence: CASSSTLYYEQYF.

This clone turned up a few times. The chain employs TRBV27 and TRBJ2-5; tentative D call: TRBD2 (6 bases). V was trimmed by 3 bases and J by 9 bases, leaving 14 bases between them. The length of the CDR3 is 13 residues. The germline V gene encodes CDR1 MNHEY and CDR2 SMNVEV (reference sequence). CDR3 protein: CASSFRRDGAQYF. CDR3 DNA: TGTGCCAGCAGTTTCCGGCGGGATGGGGCCCAGTACTTC.

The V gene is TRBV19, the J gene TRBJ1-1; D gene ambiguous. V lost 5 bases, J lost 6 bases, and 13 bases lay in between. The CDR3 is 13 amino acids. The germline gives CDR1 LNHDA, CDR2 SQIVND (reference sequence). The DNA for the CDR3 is TGTGCCAGTAGTGGGATTTTTGTGGCTGAAGCTTTCTTT. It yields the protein CASSGIFVAEAFF.

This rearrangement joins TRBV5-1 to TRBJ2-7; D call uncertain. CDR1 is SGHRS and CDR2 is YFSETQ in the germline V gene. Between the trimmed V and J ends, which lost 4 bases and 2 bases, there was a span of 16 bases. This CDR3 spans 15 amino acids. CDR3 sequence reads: CASSRAASRTYEQYF. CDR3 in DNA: TGCGCCAGCAGCCGGGCCGCGTCGAGGACCTACGAGCAGTACTTC.

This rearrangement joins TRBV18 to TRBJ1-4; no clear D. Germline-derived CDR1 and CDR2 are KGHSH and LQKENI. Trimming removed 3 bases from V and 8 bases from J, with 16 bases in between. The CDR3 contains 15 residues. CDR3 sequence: CASSPERESGEKLFF. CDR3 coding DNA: TGTGCCAGCTCACCGGAGAGGGAAAGTGGGGAAAAACTGTTTTTT.

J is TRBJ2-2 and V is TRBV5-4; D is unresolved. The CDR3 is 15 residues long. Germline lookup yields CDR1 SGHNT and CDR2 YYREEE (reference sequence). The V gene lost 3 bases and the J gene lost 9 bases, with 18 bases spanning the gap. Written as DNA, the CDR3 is TGTGCCAGCAGCTCACATGCCGAGTCCTCCAGGGAGCTGTTTTTT. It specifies CASSSHAESSRELFF.

In DNA form, the CDR3 reads TGTGCCAGCAGCGTAGACCACAGCTACGAGCAGTACTTC. It yields the protein CASSVDHSYEQYF. The chain employs TRBV9 and TRBJ2-7; D not resolved. Germline lookup yields CDR1 SGDLS and CDR2 YYNGEE. The CDR3 runs 13 residues. Trimming removed 0 bases at V and 3 bases at J, with 7 bases between.

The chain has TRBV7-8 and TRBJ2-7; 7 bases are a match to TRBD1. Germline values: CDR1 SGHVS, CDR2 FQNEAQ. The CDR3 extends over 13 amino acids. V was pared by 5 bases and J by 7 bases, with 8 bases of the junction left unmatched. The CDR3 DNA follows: TGTGCCAGCAGCCCCAGGGGGTTCTGGGAGCAGTACTTC. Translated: CASSPRGFWEQYF.

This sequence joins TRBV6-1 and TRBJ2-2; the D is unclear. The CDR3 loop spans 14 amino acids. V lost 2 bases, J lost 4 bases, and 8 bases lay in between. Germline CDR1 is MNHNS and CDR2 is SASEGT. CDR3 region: CASSEYRSTGELFF. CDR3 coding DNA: TGTGCCAGCAGTGAATATCGGAGCACCGGGGAGCTGTTTTTT.

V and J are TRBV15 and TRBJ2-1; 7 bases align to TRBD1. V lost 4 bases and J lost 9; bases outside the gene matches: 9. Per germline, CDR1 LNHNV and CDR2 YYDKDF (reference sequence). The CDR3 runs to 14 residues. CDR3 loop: CATSTRMTGTEQFF. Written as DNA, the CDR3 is TGTGCCACCAGCACCCGTATGACAGGGACTGAGCAGTTCTTC.

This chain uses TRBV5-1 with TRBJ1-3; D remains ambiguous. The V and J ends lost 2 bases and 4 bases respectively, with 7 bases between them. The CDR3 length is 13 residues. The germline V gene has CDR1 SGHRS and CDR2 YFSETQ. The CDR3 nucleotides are TGCGCCAGCAGCTTCGGCGGAGGAAACACCATATATTTT. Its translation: CASSFGGGNTIYF.

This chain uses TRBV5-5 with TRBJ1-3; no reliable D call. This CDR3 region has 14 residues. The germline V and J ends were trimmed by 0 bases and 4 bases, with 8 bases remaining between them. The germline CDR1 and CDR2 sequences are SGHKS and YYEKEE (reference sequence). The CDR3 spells CASSLGAAGNTIYF. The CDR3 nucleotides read TGTGCCAGCAGCTTGGGGGCTGCCGGAAACACCATATATTTT. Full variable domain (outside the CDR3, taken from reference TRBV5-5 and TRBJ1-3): DAGVTQSPTHLIKTRGQQVTLRCSPISGHKSVSWYQQVLGQGPQFIFQYYEKEERGRGNFPDRFSARQFPNYSSELNVNALLLGDSALYLCASSLGAAGNTIYFGEGSWLTVV.

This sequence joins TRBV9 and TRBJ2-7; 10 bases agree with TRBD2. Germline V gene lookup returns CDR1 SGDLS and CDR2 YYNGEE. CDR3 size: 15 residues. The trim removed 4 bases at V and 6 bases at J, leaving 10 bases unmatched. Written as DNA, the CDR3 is TGTGCCAGCAGCATACACCCTAGCGGGAGCCGCGAGCAGTACTTC. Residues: CASSIHPSGSREQYF.